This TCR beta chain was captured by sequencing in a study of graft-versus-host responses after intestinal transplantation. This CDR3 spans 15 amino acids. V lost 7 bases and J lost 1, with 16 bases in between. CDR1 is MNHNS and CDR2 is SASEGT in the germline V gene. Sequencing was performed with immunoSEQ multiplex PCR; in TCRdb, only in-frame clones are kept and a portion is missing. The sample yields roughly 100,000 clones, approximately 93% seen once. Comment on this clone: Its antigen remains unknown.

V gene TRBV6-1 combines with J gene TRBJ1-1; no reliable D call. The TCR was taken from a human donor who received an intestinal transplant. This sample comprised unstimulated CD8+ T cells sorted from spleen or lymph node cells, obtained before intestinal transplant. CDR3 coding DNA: TGTGCCAGCAACTTGCTGTTGGGTGCGAACACTGAAGCTTTCTTT. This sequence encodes CASNLLLGANTEAFF.